This T cell receptor (beta chain) was observed in a study of T-cell memory formation after mild COVID-19 (dated by TCRdb to the early 2020s). In the study overall: Most TCR sequence clusters were specific to one of the two donors. In two donors, T-cell clones that expanded and contracted after mild COVID-19 were followed by sequencing TCRalpha and TCRbeta repertoires longitudinally. Two young, previously healthy adult volunteers, one female and one male, were included in the cohort.

This clonotype showed up just a few times. This receptor's antigen is unknown. Base qualities are not at hand, and no much larger clone is one base apart. Trimming takes 3 bases off V and 6 bases off J; junction bases not matched to a gene: 1. Reading from cysteine to phenylalanine, the CDR3 counts 12 amino acids. Left in the record is the CDR3 DNA by itself, 36 bases read in frame from the first base. Reading the germline V gene gives CDR1 SGHDN and CDR2 FVKESK. The reads were generated on an Illumina NovaSeq 6000. TCRalpha and TCRbeta cDNA libraries were constructed by 5'RACE with constant-segment primers, with sample barcodes and unique molecular identifiers being introduced. Trizol reagent was used to extract RNA from every sample. Libraries were amplified in two PCR steps, with a second sample barcode and Illumina TruSeq adapters added in the second step. Sequencing of the libraries was done on an Illumina NovaSeq, producing 2 x 150 bp paired-end reads. From the authors' description of their analysis: Demultiplexing of reads and collapsing into UMI-guided consensus sequences were performed with migec v1.2.7. Using mixcr v2.1.11, the UMI consensuses were aligned to TRA and TRB V and J templates and assembled into clonotypes. Expanded or contracted clonotypes were those called significant by both edgeR and NoisET, with noise models trained on biological replicates. For edgeR calls, the thresholds were a false discovery rate-adjusted p below 0.01 and a log2 fold-change of 1. As an exploratory analysis of dynamics, max-normalized trajectories of the 1000 most abundant clonotypes were examined by PCA with hierarchical clustering. Separately sequenced CD4+ and CD8+ repertoires were used to assign the CD4 or CD8 phenotype of responding clones. Using fastp trimming at Q25 and MiXCR clonotype assembly, TCRdb reanalyzed the public sequencing data and kept in-frame beta chains. Entries are consolidated by CDR3 protein sequence, retaining the most common genes and DNA. TCRdb assigned the V and J calls; the authors' analysis was not used. The sample table holds 550,000 to 600,000 distinct CDR3 sequences, of which about 20% were seen once. The ten most abundant clones make up 7% to 9% of the sample.

The paper's findings and limits, for the study overall: Some responding clones were found in pre-infection memory, which suggests that pre-existing cross-reactive memory T cells took part in the SARS-CoV-2 response. The study included only two mild cases, and larger cohorts that include severe cases with pre-infection samples were judged to be necessary. Contracting CD4+ clones were found mainly in CM and EM memory subsets, while CD8+ clones were enriched in EMRA. Clones contracting from day 15 to 85 had balanced CD4/CD8 phenotypes, while a second wave expanding from day 15 to 37 was biased towards CD4+. Whether the second-wave clones peaking on day 37 were SARS-CoV-2 specific was not confirmed.

Ficoll-Paque density gradient centrifugation was used to isolate PBMCs. This TCR was recovered from an adult woman who had mild COVID-19 (a few samples of this study predate the infection). The sample titles of this study are shuffled in the database, so cell type and time point are left out; the donor was told from shared clones. The rearranged segments are TRBV14 and TRBJ2-7; the junction holds 8 bases that match TRBD1. The sample was PBMCs or a T cell subset sorted from them (not recorded which). The CDR3 corresponds to CASSQDRVEQYF. The DNA reads as follows: TGTGCCAGCAGCCAGGACAGGGTCGAGCAGTACTTC.